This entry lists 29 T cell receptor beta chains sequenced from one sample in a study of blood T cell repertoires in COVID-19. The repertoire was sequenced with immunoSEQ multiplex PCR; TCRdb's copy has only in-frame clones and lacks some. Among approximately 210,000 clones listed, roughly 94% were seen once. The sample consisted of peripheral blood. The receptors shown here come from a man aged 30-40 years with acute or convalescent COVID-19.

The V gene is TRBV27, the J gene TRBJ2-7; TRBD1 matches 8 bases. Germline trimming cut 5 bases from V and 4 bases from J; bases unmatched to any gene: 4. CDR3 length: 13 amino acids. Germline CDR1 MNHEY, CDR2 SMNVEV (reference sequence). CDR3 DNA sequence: TGTGCCAGCAGTAGGACAGGGAGGTACGAGCAGTACTTC. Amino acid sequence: CASSRTGRYEQYF.

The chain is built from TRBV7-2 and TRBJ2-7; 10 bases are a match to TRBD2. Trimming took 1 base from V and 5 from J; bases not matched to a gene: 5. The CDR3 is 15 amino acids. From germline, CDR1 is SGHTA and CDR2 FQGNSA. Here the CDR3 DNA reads TGTGCCAGCAGCTTAGACGCTAGCGGGAGCAACGAGCAGTACTTC. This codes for CASSLDASGSNEQYF.

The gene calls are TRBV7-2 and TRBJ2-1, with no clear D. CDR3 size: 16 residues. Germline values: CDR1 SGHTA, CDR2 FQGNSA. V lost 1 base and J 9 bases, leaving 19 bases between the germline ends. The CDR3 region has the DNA TGTGCCAGCAGCTTAGTGGTCTCGCGGAGAATTCTTGAGCAGTTCTTC. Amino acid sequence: CASSLVVSRRILEQFF. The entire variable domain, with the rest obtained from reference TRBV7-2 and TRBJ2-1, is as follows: GAGVSQSPSNKVTEKGKDVELRCDPISGHTALYWYRQSLGQGLEFLIYFQGNSAPDKSGLPSDRFSAERTGGSVSTLTIQRTQQEDSAVYLCASSLVVSRRILEQFFGPGTRLTVL.

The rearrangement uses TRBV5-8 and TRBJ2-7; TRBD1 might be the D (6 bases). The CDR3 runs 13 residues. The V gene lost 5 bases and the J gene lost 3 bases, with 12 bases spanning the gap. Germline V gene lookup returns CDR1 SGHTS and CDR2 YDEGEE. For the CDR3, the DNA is TGTGCCAGCAGTGAGGGACACCTCTACGAGCAGTACTTC. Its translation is CASSEGHLYEQYF.

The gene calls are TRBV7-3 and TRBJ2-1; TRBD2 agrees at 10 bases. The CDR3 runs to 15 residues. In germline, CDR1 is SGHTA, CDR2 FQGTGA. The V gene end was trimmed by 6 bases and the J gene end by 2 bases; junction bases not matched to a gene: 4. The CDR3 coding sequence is TGTGCCAGCAGTCCAAGCGGGGGGGCCTACAATGAGCAGTTCTTC. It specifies CASSPSGGAYNEQFF.

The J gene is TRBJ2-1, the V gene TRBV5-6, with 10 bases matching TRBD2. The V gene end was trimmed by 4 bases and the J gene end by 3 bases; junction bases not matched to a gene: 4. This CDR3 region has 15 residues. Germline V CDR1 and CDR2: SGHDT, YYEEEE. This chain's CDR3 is CASSPLAGVYNEQFF. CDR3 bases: TGTGCCAGCAGCCCTCTAGCGGGGGTCTACAATGAGCAGTTCTTC.

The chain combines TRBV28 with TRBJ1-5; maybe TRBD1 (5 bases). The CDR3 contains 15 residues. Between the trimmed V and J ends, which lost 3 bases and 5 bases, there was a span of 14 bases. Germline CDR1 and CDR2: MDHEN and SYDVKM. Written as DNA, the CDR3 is TGTGCCAGCAGTTTCAGTGCGGGACGTCATCAGCCCCAGCATTTT. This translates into CASSFSAGRHQPQHF.

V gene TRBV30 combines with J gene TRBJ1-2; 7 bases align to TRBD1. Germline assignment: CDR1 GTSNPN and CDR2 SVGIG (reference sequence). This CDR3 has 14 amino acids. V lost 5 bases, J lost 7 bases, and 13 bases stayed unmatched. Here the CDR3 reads CAWLLDLTGPGYTF. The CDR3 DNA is TGTGCCTGGCTACTCGACCTGACAGGGCCTGGCTACACCTTC.

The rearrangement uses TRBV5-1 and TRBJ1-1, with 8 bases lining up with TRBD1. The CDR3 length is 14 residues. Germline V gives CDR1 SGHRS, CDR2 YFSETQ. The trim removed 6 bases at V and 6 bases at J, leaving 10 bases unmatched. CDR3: CASTFSSGGPEAFF. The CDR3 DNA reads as TGCGCCAGCACCTTTAGTTCAGGGGGCCCTGAAGCTTTCTTT.

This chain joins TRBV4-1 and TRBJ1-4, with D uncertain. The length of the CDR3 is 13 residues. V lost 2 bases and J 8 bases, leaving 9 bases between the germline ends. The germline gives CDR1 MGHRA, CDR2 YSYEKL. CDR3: CASSQITGEKLFF. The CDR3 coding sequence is TGCGCCAGCAGCCAAATAACGGGAGAAAAACTGTTTTTT.

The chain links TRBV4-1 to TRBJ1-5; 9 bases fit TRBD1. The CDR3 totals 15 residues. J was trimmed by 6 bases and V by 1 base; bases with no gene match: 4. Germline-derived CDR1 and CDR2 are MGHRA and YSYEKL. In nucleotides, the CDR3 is TGCGCCAGCAGCCAAGGGTACAGGGGGCGTCAGCCCCAGCATTTT. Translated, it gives CASSQGYRGRQPQHF.

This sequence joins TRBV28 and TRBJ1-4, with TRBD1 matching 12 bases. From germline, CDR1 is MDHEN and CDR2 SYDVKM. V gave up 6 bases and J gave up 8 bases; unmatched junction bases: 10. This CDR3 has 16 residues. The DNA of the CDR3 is TGTGCCAGCAGCAAGATGGGGACAGGGGGCCGGGAAAAACTGTTTTTT. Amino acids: CASSKMGTGGREKLFF.

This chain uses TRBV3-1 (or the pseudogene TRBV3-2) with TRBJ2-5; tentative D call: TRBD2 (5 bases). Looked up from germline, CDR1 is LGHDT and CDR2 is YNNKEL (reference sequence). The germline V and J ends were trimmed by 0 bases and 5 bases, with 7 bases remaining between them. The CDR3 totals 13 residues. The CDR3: CASSQDRGETQYF. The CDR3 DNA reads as TGTGCCAGCAGCCAAGACAGAGGGGAGACCCAGTACTTC.

CDR3 sequence: CASSPPGTGDRKLFF. The DNA for the CDR3 is TGTGCCAGCAGCCCACCCGGGACAGGTGATAGGAAACTGTTTTTT. The V call is TRBV28, the J call TRBJ1-4, with TRBD1 matching 8 bases. Germline-derived CDR1 and CDR2 are MDHEN and SYDVKM. There are 15 residues in the CDR3. V gave up 6 bases and J gave up 11 bases; unmatched junction bases: 14.

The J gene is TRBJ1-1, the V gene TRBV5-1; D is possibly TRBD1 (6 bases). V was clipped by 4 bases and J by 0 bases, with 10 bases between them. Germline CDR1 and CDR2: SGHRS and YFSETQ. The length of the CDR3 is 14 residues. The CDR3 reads CASSRDTLNTEAFF. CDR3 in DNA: TGCGCCAGCAGCCGGGACACGCTGAACACTGAAGCTTTCTTT.

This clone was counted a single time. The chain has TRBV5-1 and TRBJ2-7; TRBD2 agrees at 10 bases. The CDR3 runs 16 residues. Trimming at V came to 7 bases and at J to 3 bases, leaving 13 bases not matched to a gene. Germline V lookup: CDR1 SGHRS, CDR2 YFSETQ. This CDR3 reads CASYQGGTSELYEQYF. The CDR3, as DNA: TGCGCCAGCTACCAGGGGGGGACTAGCGAACTCTACGAGCAGTACTTC. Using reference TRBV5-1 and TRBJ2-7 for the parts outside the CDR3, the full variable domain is KAGVTQTPRYLIKTRGQQVTLSCSPISGHRSVSWYQQTPGQGLQFLFEYFSETQRNKGNFPGRFSGRQFSNSRSEMNVSTLELGDSALYLCASYQGGTSELYEQYFGPGTRLTVT.

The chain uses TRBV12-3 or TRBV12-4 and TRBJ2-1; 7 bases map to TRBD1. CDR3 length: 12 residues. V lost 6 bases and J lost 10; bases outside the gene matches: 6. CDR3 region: CASSRQGFEQFF. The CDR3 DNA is TGTGCCAGCAGCCGACAGGGTTTCGAGCAGTTCTTC.

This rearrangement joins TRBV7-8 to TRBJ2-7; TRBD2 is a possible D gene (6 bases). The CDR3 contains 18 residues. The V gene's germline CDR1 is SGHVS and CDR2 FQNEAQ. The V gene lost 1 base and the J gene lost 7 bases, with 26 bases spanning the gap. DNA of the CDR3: TGTGCCAGCAGCTTAGGCCTATTCCAGCTTCCCCGGGAGTTGGAGCAGTACTTC. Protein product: CASSLGLFQLPRELEQYF.

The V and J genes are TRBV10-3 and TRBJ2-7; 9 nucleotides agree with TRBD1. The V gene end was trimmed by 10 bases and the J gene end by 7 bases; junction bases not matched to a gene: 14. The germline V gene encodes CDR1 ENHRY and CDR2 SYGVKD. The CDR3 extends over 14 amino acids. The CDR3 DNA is TGTGCCACCCGGGACAGGGATGGGCTCGGAGAGCAGTACTTC. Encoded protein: CATRDRDGLGEQYF.

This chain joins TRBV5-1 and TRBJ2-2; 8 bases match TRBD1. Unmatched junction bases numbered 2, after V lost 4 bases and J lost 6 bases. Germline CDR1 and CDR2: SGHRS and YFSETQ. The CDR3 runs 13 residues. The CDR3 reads CASSPTGAGELFF. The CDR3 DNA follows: TGCGCCAGCAGCCCGACAGGGGCCGGGGAGCTGTTTTTT.

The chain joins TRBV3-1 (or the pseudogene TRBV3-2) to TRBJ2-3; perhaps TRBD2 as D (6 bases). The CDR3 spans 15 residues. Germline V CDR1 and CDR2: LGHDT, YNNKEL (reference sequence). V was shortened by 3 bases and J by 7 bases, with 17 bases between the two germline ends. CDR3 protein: CASSQGTASTNTQYF. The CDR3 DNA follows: TGTGCCAGCAGCCAGGGGACTGCCAGTACGAATACGCAGTATTTT.

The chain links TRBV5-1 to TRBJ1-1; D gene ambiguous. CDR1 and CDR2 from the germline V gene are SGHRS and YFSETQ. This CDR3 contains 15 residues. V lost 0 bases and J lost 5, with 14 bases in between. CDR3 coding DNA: TGCGCCAGCAGCTTGGCCGGGGATTTCGGGACTGAAGCTTTCTTT. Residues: CASSLAGDFGTEAFF.

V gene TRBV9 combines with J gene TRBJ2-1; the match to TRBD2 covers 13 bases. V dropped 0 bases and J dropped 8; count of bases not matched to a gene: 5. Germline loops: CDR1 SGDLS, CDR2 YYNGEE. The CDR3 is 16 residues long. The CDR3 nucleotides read TGTGCCAGCAGCGTAGGTACTAGCGGGAGGGCCCATGAGCAGTTCTTC. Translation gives CASSVGTSGRAHEQFF.

The CDR3 region is CASSLGTVENEKLFF. CDR3 nucleotide sequence: TGCGCCAGCAGCCTCGGGACAGTCGAGAATGAAAAACTGTTTTTT. V usage is TRBV5-1 and J usage is TRBJ1-4, with TRBD1 matching over 7 bases. The germline V gene has CDR1 SGHRS and CDR2 YFSETQ. The CDR3 sequence is 15 residues long. Losses at the gene ends were 4 bases for V and 5 bases for J; bases not matched to a gene: 8.

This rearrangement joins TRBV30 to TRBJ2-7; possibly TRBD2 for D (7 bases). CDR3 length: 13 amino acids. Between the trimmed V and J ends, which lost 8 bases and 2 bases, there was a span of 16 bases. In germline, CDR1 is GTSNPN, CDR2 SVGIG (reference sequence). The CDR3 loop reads CAGYREGTYEQYF. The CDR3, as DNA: TGTGCCGGCTACAGGGAGGGGACCTACGAGCAGTACTTC.

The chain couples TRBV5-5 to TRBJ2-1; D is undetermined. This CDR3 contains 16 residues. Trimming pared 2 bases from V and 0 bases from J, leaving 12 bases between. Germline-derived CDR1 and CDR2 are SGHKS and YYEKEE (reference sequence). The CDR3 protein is CASSFQFISSYNEQFF. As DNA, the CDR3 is TGTGCCAGCAGCTTCCAATTCATTAGCTCCTACAATGAGCAGTTCTTC.

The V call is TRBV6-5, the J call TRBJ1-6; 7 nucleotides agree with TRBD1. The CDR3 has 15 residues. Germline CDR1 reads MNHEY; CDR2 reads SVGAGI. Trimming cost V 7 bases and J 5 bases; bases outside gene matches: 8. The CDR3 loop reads CASTLVGQDNSPLHF. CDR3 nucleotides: TGTGCCAGCACCTTGGTCGGACAGGATAATTCACCCCTCCACTTT.

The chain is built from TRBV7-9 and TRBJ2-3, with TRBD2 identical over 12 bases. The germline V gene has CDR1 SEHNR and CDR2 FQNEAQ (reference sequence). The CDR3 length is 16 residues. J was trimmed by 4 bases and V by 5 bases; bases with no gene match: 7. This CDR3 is CASSLLTSGGSDTQYF. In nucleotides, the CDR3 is TGTGCCAGCAGCCTACTGACTAGCGGGGGCTCAGATACGCAGTATTTT.

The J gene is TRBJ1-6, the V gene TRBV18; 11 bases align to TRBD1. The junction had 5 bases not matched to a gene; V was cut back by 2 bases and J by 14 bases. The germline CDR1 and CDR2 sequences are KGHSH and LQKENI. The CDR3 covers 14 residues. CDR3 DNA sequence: TGTGCCAGCTCACCAAGGACAGGGGGCAAGTCCCTCCACTTT. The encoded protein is CASSPRTGGKSLHF.